This T cell receptor beta chain was sequenced during a study of T cell repertoires in cytomegalovirus infection. Across the whole study: Both CMV infection and a matching HLA type were indicated by public TCR beta signatures. Findings of the study overall: HLA-C-restricted CMV clonotypes gave the most frequent clonotype in two of eight donors.

TCRdb reprocessed the reads with MiXCR, giving one entry per CDR3 protein. The sample lists some 390,000 distinct CDR3 sequences, over 15% seen once, with less than 9.5% in the top ten. Concerning this clonotype: The antigen is undetermined.

This TCR came from a human donor in good health (CMV status not recorded). Some clones in this sample may be carry-over from other donors' samples. Sequenced material: PBMCs.

Written as DNA, the CDR3 is TGTGCCAGCAGCCCGGGTTCAATCTACGAGCAGTACTTC. Protein product: CASSPGSIYEQYF. The V gene is TRBV6-2 or TRBV6-3, the J gene TRBJ2-7; no firm D call. The CDR3 extends over 13 amino acids. The V end was cut by 6 bases, the J end by 3 bases, with 12 bases between. Germline lookup yields CDR1 MNHEY and CDR2 SVGEGT.